Listed below are T cell receptor beta chains from one sample, sequenced in a study of T cell responses to AZD1222 COVID-19 vaccine. Libraries were prepared by immunoSEQ multiplex PCR; TCRdb keeps only in-frame clonotypes and omits some of them. Of about 130,000 clones listed, around 94% are singletons. This specimen was peripheral blood, taken on day 0 of AZD1222 vaccination. Receptor source: an adult in good health. Each CDR3 is given with its conserved first and last residue. The D gene is left open where the match is weak. The size entry is marked missing in some rows and otherwise reads once, few, many or a size class.

CDR3 protein,CDR3 DNA,clone size,D gene,V gene,J gene
CASSAGTSGPEEQFF,TGTGCCAGCAGCGCCGGGACTAGCGGGCCCGAAGAGCAGTTCTTC,.,TRBD2,TRBV5-8,TRBJ2-1
CASSEVVGDSHVNEQFF,TGTGCCAGCAGTGAAGTGGTGGGGGACTCTCATGTCAATGAGCAGTTCTTC,.,.,TRBV6-1,TRBJ2-1
CASSLGPLNEQFF,TGTGCCAGCAGCTTAGGGCCCCTCAATGAGCAGTTCTTC,.,.,TRBV7-8,TRBJ2-1
CASYGSGKPADTQYF,TGTGCCAGCTACGGTAGCGGGAAGCCCGCAGATACGCAGTATTTT,.,TRBD2,TRBV5-4,TRBJ2-3
CAWGLAGVHNEQFF,TGTGCCTGGGGACTAGCGGGAGTACACAATGAGCAGTTCTTC,.,TRBD2,TRBV30,TRBJ2-1
CASSPGAAEYQETQYF,TGTGCCAGCTCACCAGGGGCGGCAGAGTACCAAGAGACCCAGTACTTC,.,.,TRBV18,TRBJ2-5
CASSHRDRDDGYTF,TGTGCCAGCAGCCACCGGGACAGGGACGATGGCTACACCTTC,.,TRBD1,TRBV7-8,TRBJ1-2
CAINQGLSSYEQYF,TGTGCCATCAATCAGGGGTTGAGCTCCTACGAGCAGTACTTC,.,.,TRBV10-3,TRBJ2-7
CAWSRGHSNQPQHF,TGTGCCTGGAGCCGGGGTCATAGCAATCAGCCCCAGCATTTT,.,.,TRBV30,TRBJ1-5
CAQHQRLAGTDTQYF,TGTGCCCAGCACCAAAGACTAGCGGGAACAGATACGCAGTATTTT,.,TRBD2,TRBV2,TRBJ2-3
CASSFGSPLHF,TGTGCCAGCAGCTTCGGTTCACCCCTCCACTTT,.,.,TRBV11-2,TRBJ1-6
CASSHRGPGSPLHF,TGCGCCAGCAGCCACAGGGGGCCAGGTTCACCCCTCCACTTT,.,TRBD1,TRBV5-1,TRBJ1-6
CATSRGLVQGSYEQYF,TGTGCCACCAGCAGAGGGTTAGTCCAGGGCTCCTACGAGCAGTACTTC,once,.,TRBV15,TRBJ2-7
CASSPETDTQYF,TGTGCCAGCAGCCCGGAAACAGATACGCAGTATTTT,.,.,TRBV3-1/TRBV3-2,TRBJ2-3
CASRTGTGAGEQFF,TGTGCCAGTAGGACCGGGACAGGGGCCGGTGAGCAGTTCTTC,.,TRBD1,TRBV19,TRBJ2-1
CASSLRRLASRDEQYF,TGTGCCAGCAGCTTGCGGCGGCTAGCCTCCCGGGACGAGCAGTACTTC,.,.,TRBV5-6,TRBJ2-7
CASSELNDEQYF,TGTGCCAGCAGTGAACTTAATGACGAGCAGTACTTC,.,.,TRBV2,TRBJ2-7
CASSHSSGQEQPQHF,TGTGCCAGCAGTCACTCCAGCGGACAGGAACAGCCCCAGCATTTT,.,TRBD1,TRBV28,TRBJ1-5
CASSLGFGAFF,TGTGCCAGCAGCTTGGGTTTTGGAGCTTTCTTT,.,.,TRBV7-9,TRBJ1-1
CSVTGTNYGYTF,TGCAGCGTGACAGGGACTAACTATGGCTACACCTTC,.,TRBD1,TRBV29-1,TRBJ1-2
CASSQFWGSYSNQPQHF,TGCGCCAGCAGTCAATTCTGGGGAAGCTATAGCAATCAGCCCCAGCATTTT,.,.,TRBV23-1,TRBJ1-5
CASSPPGLNTEAFF,TGTGCCAGCAGCCCGCCGGGCCTGAACACTGAAGCTTTCTTT,.,.,TRBV7-2,TRBJ1-1
CASSETSGRADTQYF,TGTGCCAGCAGCGAGACTAGCGGGAGGGCAGATACGCAGTATTTT,.,TRBD2,TRBV7-2,TRBJ2-3
CASKPGQGKISNQPQHF,TGTGCCAGTAAACCGGGACAGGGTAAAATAAGCAATCAGCCCCAGCATTTT,.,TRBD1,TRBV19,TRBJ1-5
CASSLGLASFSGANVLTF,TGCGCCAGCAGCCTAGGACTAGCCTCCTTTTCTGGGGCCAACGTCCTGACTTTC,once,TRBD2,TRBV5-1,TRBJ2-6
CASSRLAPSNEQFF,TGTGCCAGCAGTCGACTAGCACCGTCCAATGAGCAGTTCTTC,.,TRBD2,TRBV6-5,TRBJ2-1
CAIRKSGQAVDGYTF,TGTGCCATCAGGAAATCAGGACAGGCCGTTGATGGCTACACCTTC,.,TRBD1,TRBV10-3,TRBJ1-2
CAWSVLEGRWYGYTF,TGTGCCTGGAGTGTACTTGAGGGGCGGTGGTATGGCTACACCTTC,.,.,TRBV30,TRBJ1-2